These 11 T cell receptor beta chains originate from one sample sequenced in a study of cytomegalovirus exposure and HLA in healthy donors. PCR primers comprised 60 Vbeta and 13 Jbeta primers. TCRdb's table, derived via immunoSEQ multiplex PCR, lists solely in-frame clones and lacks some. The repertoire holds more than 110,000 clones, with 73% as singletons. The sample taken for sequencing was PBMCs. Receptors originate from a human donor in good health.

This chain joins TRBV6-1 and TRBJ2-5; D is possibly TRBD2 (6 bases). Trimming left V 4 bases short and J 4 bases short, with 13 bases between. Per the germline V gene, CDR1 is MNHNS and CDR2 is SASEGT. CDR3 length: 14 amino acids. CDR3: CASSGRGWGETQYF. Written as DNA, the CDR3 is TGTGCCAGCAGTGGGCGGGGTTGGGGAGAGACCCAGTACTTC.

This chain uses TRBV6-5 with TRBJ2-5; 11 bases match TRBD1. CDR3 length equals 15 residues. The V and J ends lost 6 bases and 5 bases, in that order; junction bases with no gene match: 8. Per the germline V gene, CDR1 is MNHEY and CDR2 is SVGAGI. The DNA of the CDR3 is TGTGCCAGCAGCACCGGGGACAGGGGGATGGAGACCCAGTACTTC. Residues: CASSTGDRGMETQYF.

The chain employs TRBV11-3 and TRBJ1-2; D remains ambiguous. This CDR3 spans 12 amino acids. Looked up from germline, CDR1 is SGHNT and CDR2 is YENEEA. Between the trimmed V and J ends, which lost 7 bases and 3 bases, there was a span of 9 bases. CDR3 sequence: CASTRNDYGYTF. The DNA for the CDR3 is TGTGCCAGCACCAGAAATGACTATGGCTACACCTTC. Complete variable domain (other parts from reference TRBV11-3 and TRBJ1-2): EAGVVQSPRYKIIEKKQPVAFWCNPISGHNTLYWYLQNLGQGPELLIRYENEEAVDDSQLPKDRFSAERLKGVDSTLKIQPAELGDSAVYLCASTRNDYGYTFGSGTRLTVV.

The gene calls are TRBV30 and TRBJ2-3, with D tentatively TRBD2 (5 bases). Trimming took off 3 bases at V and 4 bases at J, with 11 bases between the two ends. CDR1 and CDR2 (germline): GTSNPN, SVGIG (reference sequence). The CDR3 length is 13 residues. The CDR3, as DNA: TGTGCCTGGAGCAGAGGGATGCCAGATACGCAGTATTTT. Translated, it gives CAWSRGMPDTQYF.

The V and J genes are TRBV6-5 and TRBJ1-3; tentatively, D is TRBD1 (5 bases). The CDR3 contains 15 residues. The germline V and J ends were trimmed by 2 bases and 6 bases, with 14 bases remaining between them. Germline V gene lookup returns CDR1 MNHEY and CDR2 SVGAGI. CDR3 amino acids: CASSYSGAGPNTIYF. The CDR3 DNA is TGTGCCAGCAGTTACAGTGGGGCAGGGCCAAACACCATATATTTT.

This clone was counted a single time. This chain uses TRBV5-1 with TRBJ2-3; 7 positions match TRBD2. Looked up from germline, CDR1 is SGHRS and CDR2 is YFSETQ. The CDR3 is 15 amino acids. Trimming took 5 bases from V and 7 from J; bases not matched to a gene: 13. CDR3 loop: CASSPASGPTYTQYF. CDR3 DNA: TGCGCCAGCAGTCCCGCTAGCGGACCTACGTATACGCAGTATTTT.

This rearrangement joins TRBV4-2 to TRBJ2-1; 9 bases map to TRBD2. This CDR3 comprises 15 residues. Germline CDR1 and CDR2: LGHNA and YNFKEQ. Germline trimming cut 4 bases from V and 5 bases from J; bases unmatched to any gene: 6. The CDR3 nucleotides read TGTGCCAGCAGCCTGTCTAGCGGGGACGACAATGAGCAGTTCTTC. It is translated as CASSLSSGDDNEQFF.

The rearrangement links TRBV2 to TRBJ1-2, with 7 bases fitting TRBD1. The CDR3 loop spans 16 amino acids. Germline V gene data show CDR1 as SNHLY and CDR2 as FYNNEI. V trimming: 4 bases; J trimming: 2 bases; junction bases outside the gene matches: 10. In DNA form, the CDR3 reads TGTGCCAGCAGTGCCCCGACAGGGAGCTCAAACTATGGCTACACCTTC. Its protein is CASSAPTGSSNYGYTF.

V and J are TRBV6-5 and TRBJ2-3; D not resolved. Trimming stripped 5 bases from V and 5 bases from J, with 14 bases between. In germline, CDR1 is MNHEY, CDR2 SVGAGI. CDR3 length equals 14 residues. CDR3 in amino acids: CASSTPGSVDTQYF. The DNA of the CDR3 is TGTGCCAGCAGTACGCCCGGGTCGGTAGATACGCAGTATTTT.

The chain uses TRBV2 and TRBJ2-5, with D perhaps matching TRBD2 (6 bases). V was pared by 1 base and J by 4 bases, with 10 bases between. Germline lookup yields CDR1 SNHLY and CDR2 FYNNEI. This CDR3 contains 14 residues. CDR3 region: CASSEGGVGETQYF. The CDR3, as DNA: TGTGCCAGCAGTGAAGGGGGGGTTGGAGAGACCCAGTACTTC.

In its sample, this clone was seen once. The chain is built from TRBV30 and TRBJ2-7; tentatively, D is TRBD1 (6 bases). The V gene lost 2 bases and the J gene lost 3 bases, with 11 bases spanning the gap. This CDR3 is 13 amino acids long. Germline V gives CDR1 GTSNPN, CDR2 SVGIG (reference sequence). The DNA for the CDR3 is TGTGCCTGGAGTATTGGACAGAACTACGAGCAGTACTTC. Protein sequence: CAWSIGQNYEQYF. The entire variable domain, with the rest obtained from reference TRBV30 and TRBJ2-7, is as follows: SQTIHQWPATLVQPVGSPLSLECTVEGTSNPNLYWYRQAAGRGLQLLFYSVGIGQISSEVPQNLSASRPQDRQFILSSKKLLLSDSGFYLCAWSIGQNYEQYFGPGTRLTVT.